The 22 T cell receptor beta chains presented below share a single source sample, sequenced in a study of neurological immune-mediated disorders. TCRdb ran MiXCR on the 5' RACE reads and lists one entry per CDR3 protein. The sample records tens of thousands of distinct CDR3 sequences, 10% being singletons. Material: PBMCs. These receptors originate from a man between 35 and 55 years old in good health.

For this clonotype: This may be a read error: a much more frequent sequence differs by one nucleotide. As the CDR3 is not closed by the conserved phenylalanine or tryptophan, this likely results from a read error. The rearrangement joins TRBV20-1 to TRBJ2-3; maybe TRBD2 (6 bases). This CDR3 has 13 amino acids. Germline V gene lookup returns CDR1 DFQATT and CDR2 SNEGSKA (reference sequence). V lost 4 bases to trimming and J lost 2 bases, with 10 bases between them. Here the CDR3 reads CSAKPSVTDTQYS. The CDR3 DNA follows: TGCAGTGCTAAACCTAGCGTCACAGATACGCAGTATTCT.

Many counts were recorded for this clonotype. The chain couples TRBV5-6 to TRBJ1-3, with 7 nucleotides matching TRBD1. V lost 2 bases and J lost 2; bases outside the gene matches: 4. CDR3 length equals 15 residues. Germline CDR1 reads SGHDT; CDR2 reads YYEEEE. Here the CDR3 reads CASSFRRGTGNTIYF. In nucleotides, the CDR3 is TGTGCCAGCAGCTTTCGCAGGGGGACTGGAAACACCATATATTTT.

As concerns this clonotype: No conserved phenylalanine or tryptophan is present at the end of the CDR3, so a read error is the likely explanation. V and J are TRBV5-1 and TRBJ2-1; D remains ambiguous. This CDR3 is built from 16 residues. Germline CDR1 reads SGHRS; CDR2 reads YFSETQ. The V and J ends lost 1 base and 1 base respectively, with 12 bases between them. The DNA of the CDR3 is TGCGCCAGCAGCTTGACTGGCCTAAGATCCTACAATGAGCAGTTCTCC. It translates to CASSLTGLRSYNEQFS.

This clonotype came up many times. The chain employs TRBV10-3 and TRBJ2-1; D is unclear. The V and J ends lost 4 bases and 7 bases respectively, with 11 bases between them. Germline CDR1 ENHRY, CDR2 SYGVKD. This CDR3 comprises 13 residues. This CDR3 reads CAISGALGNEQFF. The CDR3 nucleotides are TGTGCCATCAGTGGTGCCCTCGGGAATGAGCAGTTCTTC.

This clonotype appeared many times. J is TRBJ2-1 and V is TRBV6-5, with TRBD1 as a possible D gene (5 bases). Per germline, CDR1 MNHEY and CDR2 SVGAGI. This CDR3 has 15 residues. V was cut by 0 bases and J by 8 bases, with 14 bases left in between. The chain's CDR3 is CASSYSMALGDEQFF. DNA of the CDR3: TGTGCCAGCAGTTACTCGATGGCCCTAGGGGATGAGCAGTTCTTC.

This clonotype occurred many times. CDR3 nucleotide sequence: TGTGCCAGCAGCCCCGAAGTATTTAGTTCACCCCTCCACTTT. It yields the protein CASSPEVFSSPLHF. The rearrangement joins TRBV7-2 to TRBJ1-6; no reliable D call. This CDR3 region has 14 residues. V shed 5 bases and J shed 9 bases, with 14 bases lying between them. Germline V gene lookup returns CDR1 SGHTA and CDR2 FQGNSA. Full variable domain (remainder filled in from reference TRBV7-2 and TRBJ1-6): GAGVSQSPSNKVTEKGKDVELRCDPISGHTALYWYRQSLGQGLEFLIYFQGNSAPDKSGLPSDRFSAERTGGSVSTLTIQRTQQEDSAVYLCASSPEVFSSPLHFGNGTRLTVT.

This clonotype has at least ten counts. This chain connects TRBV5-1 to TRBJ2-4; 9 bases match TRBD1. V lost 4 bases, J lost 1 base, and 6 bases stayed unmatched. This CDR3 region has 16 residues. Germline V CDR1 and CDR2: SGHRS, YFSETQ. This chain's CDR3 is CASSPGTGNAKNIQYF. CDR3 sequence (DNA): TGCGCCAGCAGCCCCGGGACAGGGAACGCCAAAAACATTCAGTACTTC.

The sample holds many counts of this clonotype. V usage is TRBV5-1 and J usage is TRBJ2-3; 11 nucleotides line up with TRBD2. The CDR3 has 17 amino acids. Losses at the gene ends were 0 bases for V and 5 bases for J; bases not matched to a gene: 8. Germline V gene lookup returns CDR1 SGHRS and CDR2 YFSETQ. The CDR3 DNA reads as TGCGCCAGCAGCTTGGCTCGCACTAGCGGGGGTGGAGATACGCAGTATTTT. Its translation: CASSLARTSGGGDTQYF.

This clonotype was found many times. One end of the junction fails to match germline, which may point to a read error. The chain has TRBV14 and TRBJ2-1; D is ambiguous. The CDR3 is 15 amino acids. Per germline, CDR1 SGHDN and CDR2 FVKESK. CDR3 coding DNA: TGTGCCAGCAGCCAAGGCACATCATCCTCCAATGAGCAGTTCTTC. It encodes CASSQGTSSSNEQFF. Full variable domain (outside the CDR3, taken from reference TRBV14 and TRBJ2-1): EAGVTQFPSHSVIEKGQTVTLRCDPISGHDNLYWYRRVMGKEIKFLLHFVKESKQDESGMPNNRFLAERTGGTYSTLKVQPAELEDSGVYFCASSQGTSSSNEQFFGPGTRLTVL.

On this clonotype: Mismatch with germline at one junction end may stem from a read error. The genes are TRBV2 and TRBJ2-5, with 10 bases identical to TRBD2. CDR1 is SNHLY, CDR2 FYNNEI, per germline. This CDR3 spans 15 amino acids. The DNA for the CDR3 is TGTGCCAGAAGTGAAGCGGCTAGCGGGGGTCAGACCCAGTACTTC. It specifies CARSEAASGGQTQYF.

The CDR3 sequence: CAISLEVAAGNEQYF. The CDR3 DNA reads TGCGCCATCAGTCTGGAGGTAGCTGCAGGGAACGAGCAGTACTTC. The V call is TRBV4-1, the J call TRBJ2-7; D is tentatively TRBD1 or TRBD2 (5 bases each). The CDR3 consists of 15 residues. Germline loops: CDR1 MGHRA, CDR2 YSYEKL. Between the trimmed V and J ends, which lost 10 bases and 5 bases, there was a span of 24 bases.

This clonotype was counted many times. This chain links TRBV27 with TRBJ2-7, with D tentatively TRBD1 (5 bases). Deletions cut 5 bases from V and 2 bases from J, with 13 bases between. Germline values: CDR1 MNHEY, CDR2 SMNVEV (reference sequence). The CDR3 is 14 amino acids. The CDR3 here is CASSMGPSPYEQYF. In DNA, the CDR3 is TGTGCCAGCAGTATGGGGCCGTCCCCCTACGAGCAGTACTTC.

The sample holds many counts of this clonotype. The chain employs TRBV5-1 and TRBJ2-3; the D gene is possibly TRBD1 (6 bases). This CDR3 is 15 amino acids long. Germline CDR1 and CDR2: SGHRS and YFSETQ. V was trimmed by 1 base and J by 4 bases, leaving 13 bases between them. The CDR3: CASSLLKGGADTQYF. For the CDR3, the DNA is TGCGCCAGCAGCTTGCTAAAAGGGGGAGCAGATACGCAGTATTTT.

This clonotype appeared many times. V is TRBV12-3 or TRBV12-4 and J is TRBJ2-7; TRBD2 matches at 7 bases. Germline trimming cut 3 bases from V and 3 bases from J; bases unmatched to any gene: 11. The length of the CDR3 is 16 residues. The CDR3: CASSFGGTLGIYEQYF. DNA for the CDR3: TGTGCCAGCAGTTTCGGGGGGACTCTGGGGATCTACGAGCAGTACTTC.

This clonotype came up many times. The chain is built from TRBV11-2 and TRBJ1-6; the D gene is possibly TRBD1 (5 bases). The V end lost 0 bases, the J end lost 9 bases, and 21 bases lay between the germline ends. This CDR3 contains 18 residues. CDR1 and CDR2 (germline): SGHAT, FQNNGV. In DNA form, the CDR3 reads TGTGCCAGCAGCTTAGATCCGGGGGGGGTCAGAGGGGTTTCACCCCTCCACTTT. As protein: CASSLDPGGVRGVSPLHF.

The table lists this clonotype with many counts. The chain uses TRBV7-2 and TRBJ1-2; 9 bases map to TRBD1. The germline V gene encodes CDR1 SGHTA and CDR2 FQGNSA. The CDR3 has 15 residues. J gave up 8 bases and V 5 bases, and 12 bases lay outside the gene matches. CDR3 sequence reads: CASSGRGTGLGGYTF. CDR3 DNA: TGTGCCAGCAGCGGTCGCGGGACAGGGTTGGGAGGCTACACCTTC.

This clonotype was detected ten times or more. V and J are TRBV27 and TRBJ2-1; D call uncertain. The germline V and J ends were trimmed by 4 bases and 1 base, with 20 bases remaining between them. The CDR3 runs 18 residues. Germline loops: CDR1 MNHEY, CDR2 SMNVEV (reference sequence). The CDR3 DNA is TGTGCCAGCAGTTCCGCCCCGTGGGCCCAGGCGTCCTACAATGAGCAGTTCTTC. As protein: CASSSAPWAQASYNEQFF.

This clonotype was counted many times. The V gene is TRBV5-1, the J gene TRBJ2-2; tentatively, D is TRBD2 (5 bases). This CDR3 region has 16 residues. Germline CDR1 SGHRS, CDR2 YFSETQ. V gave up 0 bases and J gave up 1 base, with 10 bases separating them. CDR3 sequence reads: CASSLGPSGNTGELFF. The CDR3, as DNA: TGCGCCAGCAGCTTGGGCCCCAGCGGGAACACCGGGGAGCTGTTTTTT.

Ten or more counts support this clonotype. V gene TRBV11-1 combines with J gene TRBJ2-7, with a weak D call TRBD1 (7 bases). There are 14 residues in the CDR3. From germline, CDR1 is SGHAT and CDR2 FQDESV (reference sequence). Trimming pared 1 base from V and 2 bases from J, leaving 9 bases between. This CDR3 reads CASSLGGTAYEQYF. CDR3 nucleotides: TGTGCCAGCAGCTTAGGCGGGACAGCCTACGAGCAGTACTTC. The complete variable domain, with remaining parts taken from reference TRBV11-1 and TRBJ2-7, reads EAEVAQSPRYKITEKSQAVAFWCDPISGHATLYWYRQILGQGPELLVQFQDESVVDDSQLPKDRFSAERLKGVDSTLKIQPAELGDSAMYLCASSLGGTAYEQYFGPGTRLTVT.

The table lists this clonotype with many counts. V and J are TRBV7-2 and TRBJ2-7, with 9 positions matching TRBD2. Germline V gene sequence: CDR1 SGHTA, CDR2 FQGNSA. The CDR3 runs to 15 residues. Trimming took 5 bases from V and 6 from J; bases not matched to a gene: 11. DNA of the CDR3: TGTGCCAGCAGCCCGAGCGGGGGGCTAGATCCCGAGCAGTACTTC. Translating it yields CASSPSGGLDPEQYF.

The table lists this clonotype with many counts. This rearrangement joins TRBV11-2 to TRBJ2-1; 10 bases are a match to TRBD2. V was pared by 6 bases and J by 4 bases, with 6 bases of the junction left unmatched. The CDR3 sequence is 15 residues long. Looked up from germline, CDR1 is SGHAT and CDR2 is FQNNGV. The CDR3 region is CASRQLAGSYNEQFF. CDR3 nucleotide sequence: TGTGCCAGCAGGCAACTAGCGGGGTCGTACAATGAGCAGTTCTTC.

There are many counts of this clonotype. This chain joins TRBV12-3 or TRBV12-4 and TRBJ2-1; a weak D match, TRBD1 (6 bases). The CDR3 consists of 15 residues. Trimming took off 1 base at V and 6 bases at J, with 13 bases between the two ends. The CDR3 nucleotides are TGTGCCAGCAGTTTAGGGGCCAGGGGTCCCAATGAGCAGTTCTTC. It codes for CASSLGARGPNEQFF.